These 12 T cell receptor beta chains share one sample of origin, sequenced in a study of preoperative IRX-2 immunotherapy in early breast cancer. The treatment here: preoperative locoregional IRX-2 cytokine immunotherapy. Profiling relied on immunoSEQ multiplex PCR, and the TCRdb table lists in-frame clones only, not all of them. The sample has approximately 13,000 clones, more than 75% seen once. Sampling took place from a patient treated with IRX-2 immunotherapy. The receptors were sampled from a human donor with breast cancer.

V usage is TRBV11-3 and J usage is TRBJ1-1; D remains unclear. Trimming removed 4 bases from V and 4 bases from J, with 4 bases in between. Germline V gene lookup returns CDR1 SGHNT and CDR2 YENEEA. The CDR3 loop spans 11 amino acids. CDR3 bases: TGTGCCAGCAGCTGGGCCACTGAAGCTTTCTTT. It specifies CASSWATEAFF.

This chain uses TRBV2 with TRBJ1-1; D call uncertain. CDR3 length: 12 residues. Germline V gives CDR1 SNHLY, CDR2 FYNNEI. Deletions cut 8 bases from V and 6 bases from J, with 13 bases between. The CDR3 protein is CASRGPGPEAFF. The CDR3 region has the DNA TGTGCCAGCCGAGGCCCGGGTCCTGAAGCTTTCTTT.

Points on this clone: Relative to the germline gene, one junction end is altered; a read error may explain this. The rearrangement links TRBV15 to TRBJ1-5, with D hard to call. Germline-derived CDR1 and CDR2 are LNHNV and YYDKDF (reference sequence). This CDR3 has 15 residues. This CDR3 reads CATRPARSGNRPQHF. As DNA, the CDR3 is TGTGCCACCAGACCCGCTAGATCGGGCAATCGGCCCCAGCATTTT.

V and J are TRBV5-1 and TRBJ1-5; perhaps TRBD1 as D (5 bases). Trimming took 4 bases from V and 7 from J, leaving 12 bases between them. Germline V gives CDR1 SGHRS, CDR2 YFSETQ. The CDR3 is 13 amino acids. The CDR3 is CASSAQGGQPQHF. CDR3 nucleotides: TGCGCCAGCAGCGCCCAGGGAGGCCAGCCCCAGCATTTT.

The chain carries TRBV7-9 and TRBJ1-3; TRBD1 matches 7 bases. CDR3 length: 16 residues. The J segment lost 2 bases and the V segment lost 0 bases, leaving 4 bases of the junction unmatched. Per the germline V gene, CDR1 is SEHNR and CDR2 is FQNEAQ (reference sequence). CDR3 nucleotides: TGTGCCAGCAGCTTAGCCATGACAGGGACTGGAAACACCATATATTTT. It codes for CASSLAMTGTGNTIYF.

The chain carries TRBV4-1 and TRBJ1-5; D not resolved. The germline CDR1 and CDR2 sequences are MGHRA and YSYEKL. The ends were cut back, 0 bases at V and 7 bases at J, with 10 bases in the middle. The CDR3 is made up of 14 amino acids. CDR3 nucleotide sequence: TGCGCCAGCAGCCAAGACGGCGTCGGGCAGCCCCAGCATTTT. The encoded protein is CASSQDGVGQPQHF.

The chain links TRBV6-1 to TRBJ2-2; D not certain. Trimming took 9 bases from V and 3 from J, leaving 14 bases between them. CDR1 and CDR2 from the germline V gene are MNHNS and SASEGT. The CDR3 loop spans 14 amino acids. CDR3 protein: CASSRSSDTGELFF. The CDR3 region has the DNA TGTGCCAGTAGCCGGTCATCGGACACCGGGGAGCTGTTTTTT.

CDR3 coding DNA: TGCGCCAGCAGCTTGGACGGGACAAACACCGGGGAGCTGTTTTTT. Its protein product is CASSLDGTNTGELFF. This sequence joins TRBV5-1 and TRBJ2-2, with D perhaps matching TRBD1 (6 bases). The germline V gene has CDR1 SGHRS and CDR2 YFSETQ. The CDR3 totals 15 residues. V was shortened by 0 bases and J by 2 bases, with 8 bases between the two germline ends.

V usage is TRBV5-1 and J usage is TRBJ1-2, with D unresolved. CDR1 and CDR2 from the germline V gene are SGHRS and YFSETQ. The CDR3 runs 14 residues. The ends were cut back, 4 bases at V and 0 bases at J, with 10 bases in the middle. The CDR3, as DNA: TGCGCCAGCAGCACCCTACAGTCTAACTATGGCTACACCTTC. The encoded protein is CASSTLQSNYGYTF.

This clone was counted once. The DNA of the CDR3 is TGTGCCAGCAGCTACCGAGGGCGGGGATACACCGGGGAGCTGTTTTTT. Amino acid sequence: CASSYRGRGYTGELFF. The gene calls are TRBV5-4 and TRBJ2-2; TRBD2 might be the D (6 bases). The germline CDR1 and CDR2 sequences are SGHNT and YYREEE (reference sequence). V lost 3 bases to trimming and J lost 3 bases, with 15 bases between them. The CDR3 consists of 16 residues.

The chain has TRBV4-1 and TRBJ2-3; tentatively, D is TRBD2 (6 bases). Deletions cut 1 base from V and 9 bases from J, with 11 bases between. Germline CDR1 is MGHRA and CDR2 is YSYEKL. The CDR3 has 13 amino acids. The CDR3 DNA sequence: TGCGCCAGCAGCCAAGGGGGGGTTGCCACGCAGTATTTT. Translation: CASSQGGVATQYF.

The chain carries TRBV15 and TRBJ1-3, with D perhaps TRBD1 (6 bases). Germline V gene data show CDR1 as LNHNV and CDR2 as YYDKDF (reference sequence). CDR3 length equals 15 residues. Trimming removed 0 bases at V and 3 bases at J, with 9 bases between. CDR3 amino acids: CATSREAGVGNTIYF. The CDR3 DNA reads as TGTGCCACCAGCAGAGAGGCAGGGGTTGGAAACACCATATATTTT.